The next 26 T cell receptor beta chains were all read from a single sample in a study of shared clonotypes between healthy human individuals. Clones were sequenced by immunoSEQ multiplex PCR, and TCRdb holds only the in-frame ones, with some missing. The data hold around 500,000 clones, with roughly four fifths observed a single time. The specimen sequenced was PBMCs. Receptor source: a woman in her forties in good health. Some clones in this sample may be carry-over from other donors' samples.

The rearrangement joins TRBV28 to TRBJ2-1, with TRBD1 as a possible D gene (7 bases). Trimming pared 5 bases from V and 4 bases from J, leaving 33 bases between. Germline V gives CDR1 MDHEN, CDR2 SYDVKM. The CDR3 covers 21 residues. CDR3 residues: CASSTYRGRAIGRGSYNEQFF. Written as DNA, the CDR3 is TGTGCCAGCAGTACTTACAGGGGACGGGCGATAGGGCGGGGATCATACAATGAGCAGTTCTTC.

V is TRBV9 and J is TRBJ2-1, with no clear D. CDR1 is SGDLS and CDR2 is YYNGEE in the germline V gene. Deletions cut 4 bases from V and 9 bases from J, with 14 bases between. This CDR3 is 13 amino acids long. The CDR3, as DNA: TGTGCCAGCAGCCTCACCTTAGCACCTGAGCAGTTCTTC. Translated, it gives CASSLTLAPEQFF.

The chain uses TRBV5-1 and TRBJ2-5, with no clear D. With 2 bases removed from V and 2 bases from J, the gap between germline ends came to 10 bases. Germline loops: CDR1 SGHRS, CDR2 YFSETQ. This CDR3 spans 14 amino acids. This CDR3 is CASSFGFQQETQYF. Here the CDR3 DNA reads TGCGCCAGCAGCTTTGGGTTCCAACAAGAGACCCAGTACTTC.

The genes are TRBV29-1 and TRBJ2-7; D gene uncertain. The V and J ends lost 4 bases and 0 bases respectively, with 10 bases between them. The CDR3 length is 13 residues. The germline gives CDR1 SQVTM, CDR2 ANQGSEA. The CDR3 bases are TGCAGCGTTGTCGTGACGGCCTCCTACGAGCAGTACTTC. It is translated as CSVVVTASYEQYF.

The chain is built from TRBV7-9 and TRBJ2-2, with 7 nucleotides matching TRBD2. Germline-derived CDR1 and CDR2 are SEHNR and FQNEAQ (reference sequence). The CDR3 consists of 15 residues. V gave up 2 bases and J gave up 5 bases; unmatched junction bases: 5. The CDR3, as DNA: TGTGCCAGCAGCTTATTACAAGCGGGGACCGGGGAGCTGTTTTTT. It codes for CASSLLQAGTGELFF.

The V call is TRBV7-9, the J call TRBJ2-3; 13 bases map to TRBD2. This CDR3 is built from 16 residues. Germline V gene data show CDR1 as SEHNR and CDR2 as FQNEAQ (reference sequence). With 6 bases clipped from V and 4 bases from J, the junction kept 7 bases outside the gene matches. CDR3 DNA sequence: TGTGCCAGCAGATCCGGACTAGCGGGAGAGGCAGATACGCAGTATTTT. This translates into CASRSGLAGEADTQYF. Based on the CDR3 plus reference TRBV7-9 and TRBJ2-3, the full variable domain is DTGVSQNPRHKITKRGQNVTFRCDPISEHNRLYWYRQTLGQGPEFLTYFQNEAQLEKSRLLSDRFSAERPKGSFSTLEIQRTEQGDSAMYLCASRSGLAGEADTQYFGPGTRLTVL.

The CDR3: CASSWTSGSGETQYF. The CDR3, as DNA: TGTGCCAGCAGCTGGACTAGCGGGAGTGGGGAGACCCAGTACTTC. The chain links TRBV7-3 to TRBJ2-5, with 13 nucleotides matching TRBD2. The germline V gene has CDR1 SGHTA and CDR2 FQGTGA. This CDR3 contains 15 residues. The V and J ends lost 4 bases and 5 bases, in that order; junction bases with no gene match: 4.

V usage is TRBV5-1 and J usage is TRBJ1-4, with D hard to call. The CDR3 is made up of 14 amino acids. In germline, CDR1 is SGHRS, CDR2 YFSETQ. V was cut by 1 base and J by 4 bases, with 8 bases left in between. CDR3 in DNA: TGCGCCAGCAGCTTGTCTGGGAATAATGAAAAACTGTTTTTT. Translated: CASSLSGNNEKLFF.

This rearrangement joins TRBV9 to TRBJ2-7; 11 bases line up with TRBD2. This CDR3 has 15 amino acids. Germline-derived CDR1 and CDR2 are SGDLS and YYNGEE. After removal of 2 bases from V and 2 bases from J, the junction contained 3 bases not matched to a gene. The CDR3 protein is CASSVGSGRAYEQYF. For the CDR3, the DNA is TGTGCCAGCAGCGTTGGTAGCGGGAGGGCCTACGAGCAGTACTTC.

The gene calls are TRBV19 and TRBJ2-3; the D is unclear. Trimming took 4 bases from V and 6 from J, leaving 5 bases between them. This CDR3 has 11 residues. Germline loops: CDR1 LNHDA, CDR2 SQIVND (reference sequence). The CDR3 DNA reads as TGTGCCAGTAGTACCTTTGATACGCAGTATTTT. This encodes CASSTFDTQYF.

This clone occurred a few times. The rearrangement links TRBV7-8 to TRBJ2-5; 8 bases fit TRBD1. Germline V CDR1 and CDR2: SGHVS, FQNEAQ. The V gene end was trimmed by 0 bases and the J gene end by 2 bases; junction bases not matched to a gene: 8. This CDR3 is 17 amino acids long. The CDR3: CASSLARTGLQQETQYF. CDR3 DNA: TGTGCCAGCAGCTTAGCGAGGACAGGGCTTCAACAAGAGACCCAGTACTTC.

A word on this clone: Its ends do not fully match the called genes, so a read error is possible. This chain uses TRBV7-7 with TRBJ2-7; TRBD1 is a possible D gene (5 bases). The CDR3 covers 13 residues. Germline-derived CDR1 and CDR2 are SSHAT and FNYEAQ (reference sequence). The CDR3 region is CASSLQENYEQYF. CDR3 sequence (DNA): TGTGCTAGCAGCTTACAGGAAAATTACGAGCAGTACTTC.

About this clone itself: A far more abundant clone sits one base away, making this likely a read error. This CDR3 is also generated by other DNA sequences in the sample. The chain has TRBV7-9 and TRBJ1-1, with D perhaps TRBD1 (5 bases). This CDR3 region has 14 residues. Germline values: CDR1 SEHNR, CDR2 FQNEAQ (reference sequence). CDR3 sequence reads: CASSESGQGAEAFF. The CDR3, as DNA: TGTGCTAGCAGCGAATCCGGGCAGGGCGCTGAAGCTTTCTTT. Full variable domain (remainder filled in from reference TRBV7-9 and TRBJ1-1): DTGVSQNPRHKITKRGQNVTFRCDPISEHNRLYWYRQTLGQGPEFLTYFQNEAQLEKSRLLSDRFSAERPKGSFSTLEIQRTEQGDSAMYLCASSESGQGAEAFFGQGTRLTVV.

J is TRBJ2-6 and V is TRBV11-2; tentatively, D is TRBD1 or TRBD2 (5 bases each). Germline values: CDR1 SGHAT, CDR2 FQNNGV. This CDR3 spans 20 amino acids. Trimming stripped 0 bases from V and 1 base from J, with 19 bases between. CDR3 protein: CASSLDGLGVSSSGANVLTF. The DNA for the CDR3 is TGTGCCAGCAGCTTAGACGGGCTGGGGGTTTCATCATCTGGGGCCAACGTCCTGACTTTC.

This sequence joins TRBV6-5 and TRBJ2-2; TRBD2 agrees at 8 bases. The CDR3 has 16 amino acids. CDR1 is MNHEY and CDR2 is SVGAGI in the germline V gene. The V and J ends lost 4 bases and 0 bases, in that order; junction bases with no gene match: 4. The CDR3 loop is CASSSIAGTNTGELFF. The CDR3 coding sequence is TGTGCCAGCAGTTCAATAGCGGGGACGAACACCGGGGAGCTGTTTTTT.

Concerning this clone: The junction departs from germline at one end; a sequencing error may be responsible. For the CDR3, the DNA is TGTGCTAGCAGCTCCGGACTAGCGGGAGAGAGAACCGGGGAGCTGTTTTTT. It codes for CASSSGLAGERTGELFF. This sequence joins TRBV7-7 and TRBJ2-2, with 13 positions matching TRBD2. The germline V gene encodes CDR1 SSHAT and CDR2 FNYEAQ (reference sequence). The CDR3 length is 17 residues.

The CDR3 reads CASQSDRGHYEQYF. CDR3 coding DNA: TGTGCCAGCCAATCCGACAGGGGGCATTACGAGCAGTACTTC. The chain recombines TRBV5-8 with TRBJ2-7; 10 positions match TRBD1. CDR1 is SGHTS, CDR2 YDEGEE, per germline. This CDR3 has 14 amino acids. V trimming: 7 bases; J trimming: 4 bases; junction bases outside the gene matches: 8.

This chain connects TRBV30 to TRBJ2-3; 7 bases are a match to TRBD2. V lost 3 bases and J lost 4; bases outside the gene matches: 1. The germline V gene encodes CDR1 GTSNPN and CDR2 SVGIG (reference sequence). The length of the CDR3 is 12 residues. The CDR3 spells CAWRGLADTQYF. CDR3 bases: TGTGCCTGGAGAGGACTAGCAGATACGCAGTATTTT.

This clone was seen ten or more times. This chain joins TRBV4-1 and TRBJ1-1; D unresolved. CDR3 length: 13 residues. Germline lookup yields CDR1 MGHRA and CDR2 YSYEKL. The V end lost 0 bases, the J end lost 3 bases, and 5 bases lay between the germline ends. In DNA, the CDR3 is TGCGCCAGCAGCCAAGATAGGGACACTGAAGCTTTCTTT. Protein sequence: CASSQDRDTEAFF.

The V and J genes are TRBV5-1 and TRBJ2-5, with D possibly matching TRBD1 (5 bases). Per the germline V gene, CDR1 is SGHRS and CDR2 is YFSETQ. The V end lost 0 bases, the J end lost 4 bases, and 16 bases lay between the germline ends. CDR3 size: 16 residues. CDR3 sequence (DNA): TGCGCCAGCAGCTTGGAAGGCCAGGGTTTTGGAGAGACCCAGTACTTC. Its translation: CASSLEGQGFGETQYF.

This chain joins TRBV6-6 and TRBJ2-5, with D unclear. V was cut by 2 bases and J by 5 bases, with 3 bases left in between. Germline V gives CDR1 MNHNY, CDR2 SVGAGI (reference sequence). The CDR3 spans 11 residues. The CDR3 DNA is TGTGCCAGCAGTTACCGGGAGACCCAGTACTTC. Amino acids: CASSYRETQYF.

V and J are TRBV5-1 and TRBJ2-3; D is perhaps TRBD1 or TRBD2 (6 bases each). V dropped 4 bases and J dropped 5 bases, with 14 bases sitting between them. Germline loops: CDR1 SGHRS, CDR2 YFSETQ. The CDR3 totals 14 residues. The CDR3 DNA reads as TGCGCCAGCAGCCTGGGGGGCACCCGAGATACGCAGTATTTT. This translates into CASSLGGTRDTQYF.

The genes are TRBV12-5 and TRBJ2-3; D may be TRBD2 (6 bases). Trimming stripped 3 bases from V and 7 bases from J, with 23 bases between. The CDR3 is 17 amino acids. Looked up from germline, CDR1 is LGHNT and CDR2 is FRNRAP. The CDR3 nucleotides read TGTGCTAGTGGTTTTTCCCCCACAGCGGGCGCCTACTATACGCAGTATTTT. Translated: CASGFSPTAGAYYTQYF.

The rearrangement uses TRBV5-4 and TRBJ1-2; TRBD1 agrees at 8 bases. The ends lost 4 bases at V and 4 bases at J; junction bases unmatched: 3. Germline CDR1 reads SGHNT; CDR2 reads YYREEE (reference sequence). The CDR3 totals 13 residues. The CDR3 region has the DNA TGTGCCAGCAGCCCGGACAGGGCCTATGGCTACACCTTC. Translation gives CASSPDRAYGYTF.

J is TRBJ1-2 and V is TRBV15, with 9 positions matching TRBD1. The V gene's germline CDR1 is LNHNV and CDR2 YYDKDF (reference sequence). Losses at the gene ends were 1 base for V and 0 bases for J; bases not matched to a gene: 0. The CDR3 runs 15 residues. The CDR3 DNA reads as TGTGCCACCAGCAGAGGGACAGGGGCTAACTATGGCTACACCTTC. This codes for CATSRGTGANYGYTF.

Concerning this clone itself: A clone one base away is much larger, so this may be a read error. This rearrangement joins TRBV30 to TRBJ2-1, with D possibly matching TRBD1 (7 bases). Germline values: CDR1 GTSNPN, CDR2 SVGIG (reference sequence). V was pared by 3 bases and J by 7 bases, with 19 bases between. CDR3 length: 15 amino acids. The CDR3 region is CAWSWAGGFRNEQFF. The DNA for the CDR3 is TGTGCCTGGAGCTGGGCAGGGGGGTTTAGAAATGAGCAGTTCTTC.